The following is a TCR beta chain sequence with its context. These data are taken from a study of cytomegalovirus exposure and HLA in healthy donors. V dropped 0 bases and J dropped 3; count of bases not matched to a gene: 5. The CDR3 has 15 amino acids. The germline V gene encodes CDR1 SGHRS and CDR2 YFSETQ. Sequencing used immunoSEQ multiplex PCR; TCRdb keeps in-frame clones, though not all of them. The data show about 140,000 clones, with just under 85% seen just once and more than 1.4% held by the top ten. The sequenced sample was PBMCs. The chain is built from TRBV5-1 and TRBJ1-1, with TRBD1 identical over 7 bases. The origin of this receptor is a woman aged 25 to 39 in good health and CMV-seronegative. The CDR3 loop is CASSLVPGGDTEAFF. CDR3 bases: TGCGCCAGCAGCTTGGTTCCAGGGGGTGACACTGAAGCTTTCTTT.